This TCR beta chain appears in the sequencing data of a study of cytomegalovirus exposure and HLA in healthy donors. Study-wide findings and caveats: Most TCR sequences were uncommon, yet certain public TCRs appeared in many donors.

Here immunoSEQ multiplex PCR was the method, and the copy in TCRdb shows in-frame clones only, minus some. This table has approximately 300,000 clones, just over 85% appearing once. V trimming: 1 base; J trimming: 2 bases; junction bases outside the gene matches: 4. The length of the CDR3 is 14 residues. CDR1 is GTSNPN, CDR2 SVGIG, per germline (reference sequence). On this clone itself: Its antigen is still unknown.

Sequencing was done on a sample of PBMCs. The origin of this receptor is a woman aged 18-35 years in good health and CMV-seronegative. The rearrangement joins TRBV30 to TRBJ1-2, with 7 bases that match TRBD1. CDR3 coding DNA: TGTGCCTGGAGTGGAGGGGGACAGAACTATGGCTACACCTTC. As protein: CAWSGGGQNYGYTF.